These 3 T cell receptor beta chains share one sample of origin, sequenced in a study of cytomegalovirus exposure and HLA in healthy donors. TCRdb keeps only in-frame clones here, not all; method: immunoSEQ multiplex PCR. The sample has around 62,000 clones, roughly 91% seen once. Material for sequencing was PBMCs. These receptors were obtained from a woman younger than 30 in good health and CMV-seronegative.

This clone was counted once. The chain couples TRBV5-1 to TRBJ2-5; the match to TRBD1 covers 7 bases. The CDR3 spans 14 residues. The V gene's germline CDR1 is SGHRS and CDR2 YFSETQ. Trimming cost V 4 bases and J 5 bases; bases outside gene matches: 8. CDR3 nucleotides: TGCGCCAGCAGCCTGCCACAGGGGCCGGAGACCCAGTACTTC. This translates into CASSLPQGPETQYF.

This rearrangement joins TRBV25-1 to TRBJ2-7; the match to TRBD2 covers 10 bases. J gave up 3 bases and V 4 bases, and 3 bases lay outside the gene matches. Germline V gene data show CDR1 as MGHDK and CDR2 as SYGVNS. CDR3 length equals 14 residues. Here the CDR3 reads CASSASGRLYEQYF. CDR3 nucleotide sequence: TGTGCCAGCAGTGCTAGCGGGAGACTCTACGAGCAGTACTTC.

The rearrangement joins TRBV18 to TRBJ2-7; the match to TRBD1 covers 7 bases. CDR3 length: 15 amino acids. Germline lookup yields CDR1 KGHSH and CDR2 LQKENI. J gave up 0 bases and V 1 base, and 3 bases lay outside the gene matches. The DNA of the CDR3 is TGTGCCAGCTCACCACGGGACAGCGGCTCCTACGAGCAGTACTTC. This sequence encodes CASSPRDSGSYEQYF.